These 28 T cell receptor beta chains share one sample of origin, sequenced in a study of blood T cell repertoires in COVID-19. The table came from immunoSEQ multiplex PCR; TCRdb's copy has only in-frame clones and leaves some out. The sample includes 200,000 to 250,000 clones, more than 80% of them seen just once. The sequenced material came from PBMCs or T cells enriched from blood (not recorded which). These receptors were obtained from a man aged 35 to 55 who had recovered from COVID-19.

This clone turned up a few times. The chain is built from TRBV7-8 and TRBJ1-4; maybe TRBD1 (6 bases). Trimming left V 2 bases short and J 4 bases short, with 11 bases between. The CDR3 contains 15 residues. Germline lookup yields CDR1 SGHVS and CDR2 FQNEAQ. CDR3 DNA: TGTGCCAGCAGCTTAAGGGGGGGTCTTAATGAAAAACTGTTTTTT. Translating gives CASSLRGGLNEKLFF.

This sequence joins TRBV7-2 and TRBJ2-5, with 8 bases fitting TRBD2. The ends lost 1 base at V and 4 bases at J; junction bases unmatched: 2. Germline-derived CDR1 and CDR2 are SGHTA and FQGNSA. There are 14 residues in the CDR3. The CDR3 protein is CASSLGLAGETQYF. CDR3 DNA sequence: TGTGCCAGCAGCTTAGGCCTAGCGGGAGAGACCCAGTACTTC.

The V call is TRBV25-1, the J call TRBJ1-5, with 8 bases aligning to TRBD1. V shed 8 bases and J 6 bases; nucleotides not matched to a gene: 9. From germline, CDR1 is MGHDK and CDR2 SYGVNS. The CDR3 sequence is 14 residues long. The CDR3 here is CASANSGGGQPQHF. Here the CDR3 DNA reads TGTGCCAGCGCCAATTCAGGGGGCGGTCAGCCCCAGCATTTT.

CDR3 nucleotide sequence: TGTGCCAGCAGCCAAGGGGGGGGAACCTTCTACGAGCAGTACTTC. It specifies CASSQGGGTFYEQYF. The genes are TRBV3-1 (or the pseudogene TRBV3-2) and TRBJ2-7; 7 bases are a match to TRBD2. Germline CDR1 reads LGHDT; CDR2 reads YNNKEL (reference sequence). This CDR3 has 15 residues. J gave up 3 bases and V 1 base, and 6 bases lay outside the gene matches.

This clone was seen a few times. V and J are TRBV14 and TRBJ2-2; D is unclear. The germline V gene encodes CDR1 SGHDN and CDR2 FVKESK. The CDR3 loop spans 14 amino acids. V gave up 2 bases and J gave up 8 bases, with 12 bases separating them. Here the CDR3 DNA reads TGTGCCAGCAGCCAACTCACTTTAATTGGGGAGCTGTTTTTT. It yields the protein CASSQLTLIGELFF.

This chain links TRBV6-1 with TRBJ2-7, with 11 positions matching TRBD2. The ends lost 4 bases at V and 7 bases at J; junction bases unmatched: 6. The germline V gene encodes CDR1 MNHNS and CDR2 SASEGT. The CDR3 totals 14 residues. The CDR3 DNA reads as TGTGCCAGCAGTGTAGCGGGGGGGCTTCGGGAGCAGTACTTC. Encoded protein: CASSVAGGLREQYF.

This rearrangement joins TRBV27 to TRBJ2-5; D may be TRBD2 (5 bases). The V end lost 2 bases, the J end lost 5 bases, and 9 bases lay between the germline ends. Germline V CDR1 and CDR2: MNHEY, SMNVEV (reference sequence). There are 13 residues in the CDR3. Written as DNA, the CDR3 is TGTGCCAGCAGTTTAGGAGGCGGGGAGACCCAGTACTTC. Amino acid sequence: CASSLGGGETQYF.

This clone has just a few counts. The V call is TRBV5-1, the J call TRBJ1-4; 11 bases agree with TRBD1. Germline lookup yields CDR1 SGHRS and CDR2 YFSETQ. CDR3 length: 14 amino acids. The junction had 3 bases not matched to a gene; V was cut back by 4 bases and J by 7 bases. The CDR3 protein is CASSRTGGSEKLFF. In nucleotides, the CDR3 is TGCGCCAGCAGCCGGACAGGGGGCAGTGAAAAACTGTTTTTT.

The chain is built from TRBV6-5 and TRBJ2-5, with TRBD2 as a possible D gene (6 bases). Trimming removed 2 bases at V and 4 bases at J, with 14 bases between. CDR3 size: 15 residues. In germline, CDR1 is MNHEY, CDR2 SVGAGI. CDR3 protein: CASSYKAGGIETQYF. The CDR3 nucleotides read TGTGCCAGCAGTTACAAAGCGGGCGGGATAGAGACCCAGTACTTC.

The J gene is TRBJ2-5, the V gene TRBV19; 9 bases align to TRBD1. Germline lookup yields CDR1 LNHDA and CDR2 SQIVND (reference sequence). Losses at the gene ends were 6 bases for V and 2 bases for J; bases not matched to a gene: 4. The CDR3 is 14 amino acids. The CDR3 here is CASSLGTGQETQYF. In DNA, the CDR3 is TGTGCCAGTAGCCTCGGGACAGGGCAAGAGACCCAGTACTTC.

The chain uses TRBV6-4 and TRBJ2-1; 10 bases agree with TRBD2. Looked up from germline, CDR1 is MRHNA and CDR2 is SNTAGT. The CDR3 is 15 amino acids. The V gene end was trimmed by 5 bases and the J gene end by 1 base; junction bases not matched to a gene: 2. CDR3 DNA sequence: TGTGCCAGCAGTACTAGCGGGACATCCTACAATGAGCAGTTCTTC. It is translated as CASSTSGTSYNEQFF.

The CDR3 region is CASSPYNEKLFF. The CDR3 DNA reads as TGTGCCAGCTCACCATATAATGAAAAACTGTTTTTT. This rearrangement joins TRBV18 to TRBJ1-4, with D uncertain. The CDR3 is 12 amino acids. Germline lookup yields CDR1 KGHSH and CDR2 LQKENI. Trimming took off 2 bases at V and 4 bases at J, with 2 bases between the two ends.

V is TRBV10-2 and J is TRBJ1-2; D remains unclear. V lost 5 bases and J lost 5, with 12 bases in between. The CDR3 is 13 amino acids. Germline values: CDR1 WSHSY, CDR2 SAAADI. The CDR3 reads CASSLGQKYGYTF. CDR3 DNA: TGCGCCAGCAGTCTTGGCCAAAAATATGGCTACACCTTC.

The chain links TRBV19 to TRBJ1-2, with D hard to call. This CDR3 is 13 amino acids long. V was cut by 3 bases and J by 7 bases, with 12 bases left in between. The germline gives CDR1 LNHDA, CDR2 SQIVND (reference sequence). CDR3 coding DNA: TGTGCCAGTAGTATGTACGGGATGAGTGGCTACACCTTC. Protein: CASSMYGMSGYTF.

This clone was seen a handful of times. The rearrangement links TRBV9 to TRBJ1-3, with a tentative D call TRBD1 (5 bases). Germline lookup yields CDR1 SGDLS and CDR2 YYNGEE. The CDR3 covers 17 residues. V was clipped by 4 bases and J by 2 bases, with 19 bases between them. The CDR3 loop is CASSPHGADYTGNTIYF. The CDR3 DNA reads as TGTGCCAGCAGCCCACATGGGGCAGATTATACTGGAAACACCATATATTTT.

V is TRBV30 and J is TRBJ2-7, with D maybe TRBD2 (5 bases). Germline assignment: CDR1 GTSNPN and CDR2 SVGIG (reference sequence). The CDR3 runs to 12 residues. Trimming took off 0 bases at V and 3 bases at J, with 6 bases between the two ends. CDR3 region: CAWSVGSYEQYF. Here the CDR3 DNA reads TGTGCCTGGAGTGTAGGGAGCTACGAGCAGTACTTC.

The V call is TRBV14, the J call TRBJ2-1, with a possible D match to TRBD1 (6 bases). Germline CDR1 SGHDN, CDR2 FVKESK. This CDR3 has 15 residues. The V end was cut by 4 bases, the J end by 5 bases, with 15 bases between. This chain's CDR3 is CASSLLATGNNEQFF. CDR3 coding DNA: TGTGCCAGCAGCCTATTAGCGACAGGTAACAATGAGCAGTTCTTC. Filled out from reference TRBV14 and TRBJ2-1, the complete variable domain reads EAGVTQFPSHSVIEKGQTVTLRCDPISGHDNLYWYRRVMGKEIKFLLHFVKESKQDESGMPNNRFLAERTGGTYSTLKVQPAELEDSGVYFCASSLLATGNNEQFFGPGTRLTVL.

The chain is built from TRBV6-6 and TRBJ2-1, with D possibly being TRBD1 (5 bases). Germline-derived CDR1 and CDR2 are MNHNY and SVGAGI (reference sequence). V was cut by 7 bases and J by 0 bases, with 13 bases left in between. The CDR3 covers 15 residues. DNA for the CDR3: TGTGCCAGCACCCCAGGGCCTAGCTCCTACAATGAGCAGTTCTTC. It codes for CASTPGPSSYNEQFF.

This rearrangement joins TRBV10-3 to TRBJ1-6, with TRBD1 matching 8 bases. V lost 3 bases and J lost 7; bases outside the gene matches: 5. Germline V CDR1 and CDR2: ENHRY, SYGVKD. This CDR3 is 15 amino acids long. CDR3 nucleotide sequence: TGTGCCATCAGTGACCGGGACAGGAGCAATTCACCCCTCCACTTT. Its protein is CAISDRDRSNSPLHF.

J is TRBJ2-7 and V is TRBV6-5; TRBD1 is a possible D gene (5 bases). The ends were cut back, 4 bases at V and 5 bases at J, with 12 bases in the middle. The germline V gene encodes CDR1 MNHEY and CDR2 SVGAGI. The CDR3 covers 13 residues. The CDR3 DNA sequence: TGTGCCAGCAGTTGGGAAAGGGGCCACGAGCAGTACTTC. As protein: CASSWERGHEQYF.

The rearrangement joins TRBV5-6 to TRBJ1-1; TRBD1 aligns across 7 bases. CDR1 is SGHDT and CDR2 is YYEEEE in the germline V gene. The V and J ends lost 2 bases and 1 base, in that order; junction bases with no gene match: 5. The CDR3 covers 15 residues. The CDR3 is CASSLGTAGNTEAFF. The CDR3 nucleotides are TGTGCCAGCAGCTTAGGGACAGCGGGGAACACTGAAGCTTTCTTT.

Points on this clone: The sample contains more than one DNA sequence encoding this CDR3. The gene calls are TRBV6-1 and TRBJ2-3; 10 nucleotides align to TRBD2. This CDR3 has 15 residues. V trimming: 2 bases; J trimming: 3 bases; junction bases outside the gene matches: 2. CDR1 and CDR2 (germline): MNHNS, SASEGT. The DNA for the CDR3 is TGTGCCAGCAGTGAAACAGCGGGAGGGACAGATACGCAGTATTTT. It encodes CASSETAGGTDTQYF.

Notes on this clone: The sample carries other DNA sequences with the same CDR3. Here the CDR3 reads CASSVGGPSSGNTIYF. The CDR3 DNA reads as TGTGCCAGCAGCGTAGGAGGCCCGAGCTCTGGAAACACCATATATTTT. This sequence joins TRBV9 and TRBJ1-3; no clear D. Germline V CDR1 and CDR2: SGDLS, YYNGEE. Trimming cost V 0 bases and J 0 bases, with 10 bases left between them. The CDR3 contains 16 residues. The complete variable domain, with remaining parts taken from reference TRBV9 and TRBJ1-3, reads DSGVTQTPKHLITATGQRVTLRCSPRSGDLSVYWYQQSLDQGLQFLIQYYNGEERAKGNILERFSAQQFPDLHSELNLSSLELGDSALYFCASSVGGPSSGNTIYFGEGSWLTVV.

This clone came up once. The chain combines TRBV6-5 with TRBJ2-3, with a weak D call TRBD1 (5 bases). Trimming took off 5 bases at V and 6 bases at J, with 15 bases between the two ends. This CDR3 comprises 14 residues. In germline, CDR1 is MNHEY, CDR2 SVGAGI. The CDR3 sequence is CASSRGLQRDTQYF. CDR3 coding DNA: TGTGCCAGCAGTAGGGGCCTCCAACGGGATACGCAGTATTTT.

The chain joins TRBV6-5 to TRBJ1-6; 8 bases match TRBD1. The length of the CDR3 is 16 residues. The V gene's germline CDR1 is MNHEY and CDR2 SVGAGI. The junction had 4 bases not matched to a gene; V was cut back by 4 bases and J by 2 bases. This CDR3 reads CASSSRTGPYNSPLHF. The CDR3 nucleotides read TGTGCCAGCAGTTCCCGGACAGGGCCCTATAATTCACCCCTCCACTTT.

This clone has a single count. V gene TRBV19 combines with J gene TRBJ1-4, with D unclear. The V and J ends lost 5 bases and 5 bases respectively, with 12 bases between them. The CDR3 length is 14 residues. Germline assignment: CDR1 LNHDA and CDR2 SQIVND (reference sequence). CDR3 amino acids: CASSPEDFNEKLFF. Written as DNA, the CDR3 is TGTGCCAGTAGTCCCGAGGATTTCAATGAAAAACTGTTTTTT.

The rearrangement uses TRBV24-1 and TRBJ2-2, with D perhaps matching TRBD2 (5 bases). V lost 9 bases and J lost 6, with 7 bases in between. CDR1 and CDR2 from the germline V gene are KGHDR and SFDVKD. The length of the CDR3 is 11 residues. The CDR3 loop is CATRGPGELFF. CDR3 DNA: TGTGCCACCCGGGGTCCCGGGGAGCTGTTTTTT.

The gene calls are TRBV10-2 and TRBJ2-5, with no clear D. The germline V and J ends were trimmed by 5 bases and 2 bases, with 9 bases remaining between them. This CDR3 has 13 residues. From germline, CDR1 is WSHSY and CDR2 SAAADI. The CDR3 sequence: CASSSTGQETQYF. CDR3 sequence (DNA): TGCGCCAGCAGTTCGACTGGGCAAGAGACCCAGTACTTC.